This TCR beta chain originates from a study of graft-versus-host responses after intestinal transplantation. Study-wide results and limits: HvG clone declines early post-transplant were associated with peak circulating GvH levels.

Points on this clone: What it binds is unknown.

The table came from immunoSEQ multiplex PCR; TCRdb's copy has only in-frame clones and leaves some out. This sample has about 23,000 clones, with roughly nine tenths found just once. Sequenced material: PBMCs, taken approximately 38 days after intestinal transplant. The sequence came from a human patient who received an intestinal transplant, so some T cells may come from the graft donor.

The CDR3 DNA is TGTGCCAGCAGTTATGGGACTCCCAATGAGCAGTTCTTC. Translating it yields CASSYGTPNEQFF. The chain links TRBV2 to TRBJ2-1; perhaps TRBD2 as D (6 bases). Trimming pared 5 bases from V and 6 bases from J, leaving 11 bases between. The V gene's germline CDR1 is SNHLY and CDR2 FYNNEI. The CDR3 runs 13 residues.